This TCR beta chain was profiled in a study of cytomegalovirus exposure and HLA in healthy donors. Whole-study findings and limits: Relative to the roughly 690-donor mean, N-insertions were reportedly fewer in an Asian-associated ancestry cluster in a later analysis. About 87% or about 30% of the time was how often most TCR beta V segments were productive, according to an earlier analysis. Follow-up analysis found HLA locus-dependent TCR association rates, highest for DRB1 and lowest for HLA-C.

60 Vbeta and 13 Jbeta primers were used in PCR. The assay was immunoSEQ multiplex PCR, and TCRdb's table has in-frame clones only and misses some. The sample lists a few hundred thousand clones; 75% to 80% were seen once. In regard to this clone: Its target is not known.

V lost 4 bases, J lost 0 bases, and 6 bases lay in between. Germline V lookup: CDR1 GTSNPN, CDR2 SVGIG (reference sequence). CDR3 size: 13 residues. V and J are TRBV30 and TRBJ1-4; D remains unclear. The sequencing sample was made of PBMCs. This sequence originates from a man aged 18-30 years in good health and CMV-seronegative. CDR3 in DNA: TGTGCCTGGACGTCTGCAACTAATGAAAAACTGTTTTTT. Its protein is CAWTSATNEKLFF.